The clone carrying this T cell receptor beta chain was seen many times. Antigen specificity is unknown. This entry comes from a study of T cell repertoires in cytomegalovirus infection. TCRdb recomputed calls from the reads with MiXCR, one row per CDR3 protein. The sample includes roughly 700,000 distinct CDR3 sequences, roughly a third of them seen just once. Germline-derived CDR1 and CDR2 are SGHTA and FQGNSA. With 5 bases removed from V and 1 base from J, the gap between germline ends came to 5 bases. This CDR3 is 12 amino acids long. The chain couples TRBV7-2 to TRBJ1-2; unclear D gene. Material: cultured PBMCs, obtained from culture after CMV antigen stimulation. The TCR comes from a human donor in good health (CMV status not recorded). Some clones in this sample may be carry-over from other donors' samples. The DNA for the CDR3 is TGTGCCAGCAGCGCACTTAACTATGGCTACACCTTC. Protein product: CASSALNYGYTF.